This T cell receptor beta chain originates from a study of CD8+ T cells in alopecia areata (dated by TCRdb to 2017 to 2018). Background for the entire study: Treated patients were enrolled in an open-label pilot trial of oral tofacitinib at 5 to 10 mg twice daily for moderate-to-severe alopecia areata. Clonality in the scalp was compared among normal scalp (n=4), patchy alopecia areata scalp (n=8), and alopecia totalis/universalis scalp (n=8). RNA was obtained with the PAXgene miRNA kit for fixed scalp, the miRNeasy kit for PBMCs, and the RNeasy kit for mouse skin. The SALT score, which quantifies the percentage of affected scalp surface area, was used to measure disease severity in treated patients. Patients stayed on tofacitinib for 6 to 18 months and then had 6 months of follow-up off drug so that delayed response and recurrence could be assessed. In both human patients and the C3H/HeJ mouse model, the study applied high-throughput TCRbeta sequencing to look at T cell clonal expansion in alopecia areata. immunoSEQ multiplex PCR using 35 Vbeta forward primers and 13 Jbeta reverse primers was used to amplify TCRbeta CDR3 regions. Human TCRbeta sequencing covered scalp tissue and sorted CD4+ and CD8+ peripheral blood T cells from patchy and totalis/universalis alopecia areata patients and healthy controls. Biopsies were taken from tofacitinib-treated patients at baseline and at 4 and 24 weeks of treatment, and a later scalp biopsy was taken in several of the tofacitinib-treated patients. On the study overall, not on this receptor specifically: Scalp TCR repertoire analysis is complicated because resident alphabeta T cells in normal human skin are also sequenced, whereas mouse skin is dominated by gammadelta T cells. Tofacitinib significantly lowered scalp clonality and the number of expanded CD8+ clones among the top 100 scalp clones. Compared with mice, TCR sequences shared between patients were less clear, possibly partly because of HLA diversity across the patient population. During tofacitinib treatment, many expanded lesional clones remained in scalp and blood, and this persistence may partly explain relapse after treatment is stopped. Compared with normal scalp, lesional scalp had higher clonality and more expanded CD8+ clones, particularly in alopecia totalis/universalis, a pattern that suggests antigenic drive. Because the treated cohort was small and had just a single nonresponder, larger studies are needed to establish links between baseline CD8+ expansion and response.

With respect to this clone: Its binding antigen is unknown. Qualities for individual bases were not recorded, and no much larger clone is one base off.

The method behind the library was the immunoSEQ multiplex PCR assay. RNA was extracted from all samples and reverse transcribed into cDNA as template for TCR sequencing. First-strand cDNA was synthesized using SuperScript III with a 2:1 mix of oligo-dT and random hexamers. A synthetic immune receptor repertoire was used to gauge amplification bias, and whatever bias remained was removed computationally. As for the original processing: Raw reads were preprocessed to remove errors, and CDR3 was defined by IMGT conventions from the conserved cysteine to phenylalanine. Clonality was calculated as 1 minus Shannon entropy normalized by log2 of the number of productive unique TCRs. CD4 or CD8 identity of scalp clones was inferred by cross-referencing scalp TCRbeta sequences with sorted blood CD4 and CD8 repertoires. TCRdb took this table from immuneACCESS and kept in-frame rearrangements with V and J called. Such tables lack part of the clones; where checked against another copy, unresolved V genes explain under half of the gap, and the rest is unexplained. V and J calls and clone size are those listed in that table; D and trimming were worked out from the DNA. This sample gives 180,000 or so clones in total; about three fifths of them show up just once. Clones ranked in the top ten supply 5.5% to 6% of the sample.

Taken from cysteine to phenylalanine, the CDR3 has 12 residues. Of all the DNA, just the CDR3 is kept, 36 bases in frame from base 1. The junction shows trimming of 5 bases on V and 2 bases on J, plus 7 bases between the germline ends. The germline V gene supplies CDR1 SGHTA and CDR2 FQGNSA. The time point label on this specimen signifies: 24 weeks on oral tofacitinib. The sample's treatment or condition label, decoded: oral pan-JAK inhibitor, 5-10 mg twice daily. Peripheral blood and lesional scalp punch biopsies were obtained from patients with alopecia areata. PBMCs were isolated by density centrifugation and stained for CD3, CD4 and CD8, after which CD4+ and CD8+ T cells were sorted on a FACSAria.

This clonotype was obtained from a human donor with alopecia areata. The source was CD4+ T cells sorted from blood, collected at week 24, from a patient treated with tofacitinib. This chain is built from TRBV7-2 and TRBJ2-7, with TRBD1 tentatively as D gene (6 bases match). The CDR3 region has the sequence CASSRDTYEQYF. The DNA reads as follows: TGTGCCAGCAGCCGGGACACCTACGAGCAGTACTTC.